Below are 2 T cell receptor beta chains sequenced from a single sample in a study of beta chain features in type 1 diabetes. All of the isolated RNA was reverse transcribed, so expressed TCRB transcripts were sequenced. Generated by immunoSEQ multiplex PCR, the TCRdb table keeps only in-frame clones and is missing some. The sample yields roughly 500,000 clones, about 30% seen once. The sample consisted of naive CD4+ T cells from blood. These TCRs come from a man aged 18 to 30 in good health.

This clone was found a few times. The chain joins TRBV4-1 to TRBJ2-7, with 7 bases matching TRBD2. J gave up 0 bases and V 3 bases, and 8 bases lay outside the gene matches. The CDR3 has 16 amino acids. The germline V gene has CDR1 MGHRA and CDR2 YSYEKL. Here the CDR3 reads CASSHPRGGGSYEQYF. CDR3 DNA: TGCGCCAGCAGCCACCCCCGGGGCGGGGGCTCCTACGAGCAGTACTTC.

The chain employs TRBV4-2 and TRBJ1-5; 9 bases line up with TRBD1. The CDR3 spans 15 residues. CDR1 LGHNA and CDR2 YNFKEQ come from the germline V gene. The junction had 5 bases not matched to a gene; V was cut back by 4 bases and J by 4 bases. The DNA for the CDR3 is TGTGCCAGCAGCCTCGACAGGGGGTGGAATCAGCCCCAGCATTTT. As protein: CASSLDRGWNQPQHF.